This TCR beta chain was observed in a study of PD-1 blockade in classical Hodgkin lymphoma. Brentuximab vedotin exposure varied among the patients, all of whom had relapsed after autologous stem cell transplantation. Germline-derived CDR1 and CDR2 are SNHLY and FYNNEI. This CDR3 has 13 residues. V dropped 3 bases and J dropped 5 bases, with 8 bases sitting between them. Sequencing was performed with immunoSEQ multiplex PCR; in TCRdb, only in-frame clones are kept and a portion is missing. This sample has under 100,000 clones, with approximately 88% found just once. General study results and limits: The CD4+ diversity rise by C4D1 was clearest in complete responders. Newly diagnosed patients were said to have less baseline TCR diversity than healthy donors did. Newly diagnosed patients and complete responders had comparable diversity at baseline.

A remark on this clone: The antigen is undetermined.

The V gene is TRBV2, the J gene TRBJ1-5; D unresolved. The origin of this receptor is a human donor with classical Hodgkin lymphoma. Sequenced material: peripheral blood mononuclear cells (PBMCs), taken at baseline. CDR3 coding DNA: TGTGCCAGCAGTGAGGAACTTTATCAGCCCCAGCATTTT. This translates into CASSEELYQPQHF.